The T cell receptor (beta chain) under discussion was sequenced for a study of radiation and T cells in renal cell carcinoma. Study-level findings and limits: No pretreatment tumor biopsies were available for baseline clonotypes. Top tumor clonotypes rose in blood 2 weeks post-radiation, then contracted.

In this sample, this clone turned up once. Its antigen is currently unknown. The table came from immunoSEQ multiplex PCR; TCRdb's copy has only in-frame clones and leaves some out. Of about 90,000 clones in the sample, 84% were seen once. Time point meaning: blood 4 weeks post-SBRT, at nephrectomy. The treatment is: 15 Gy SBRT to primary tumor, nephrectomy 4 weeks later. The sequenced sample was blood, obtained from a patient whose treatment included radiotherapy and nephrectomy. The sequence derives from a man in his sixties with renal cell carcinoma.

CDR3 in amino acids: CASSLGGTGPYEQYF. CDR3 coding DNA: TGTGCCAGCAGTTTAGGGGGGACAGGCCCCTACGAGCAGTACTTC. The rearrangement uses TRBV28 and TRBJ2-7; TRBD1 agrees at 8 bases. The CDR3 is made up of 15 amino acids. Germline assignment: CDR1 MDHEN and CDR2 SYDVKM. With 2 bases clipped from V and 2 bases from J, the junction kept 5 bases outside the gene matches.